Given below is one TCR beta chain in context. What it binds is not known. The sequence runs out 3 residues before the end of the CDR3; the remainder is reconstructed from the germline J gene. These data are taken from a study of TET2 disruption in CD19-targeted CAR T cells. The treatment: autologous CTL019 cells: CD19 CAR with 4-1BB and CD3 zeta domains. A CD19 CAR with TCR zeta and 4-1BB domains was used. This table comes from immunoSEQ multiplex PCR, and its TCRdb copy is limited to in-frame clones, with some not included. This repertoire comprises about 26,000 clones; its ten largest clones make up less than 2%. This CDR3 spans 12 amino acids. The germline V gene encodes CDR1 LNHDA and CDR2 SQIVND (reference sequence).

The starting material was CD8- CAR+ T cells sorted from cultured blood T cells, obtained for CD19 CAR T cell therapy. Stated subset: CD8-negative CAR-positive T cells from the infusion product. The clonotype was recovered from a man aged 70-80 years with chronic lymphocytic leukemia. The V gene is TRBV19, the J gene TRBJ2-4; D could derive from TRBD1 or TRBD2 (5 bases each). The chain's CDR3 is CASSILGETQYF. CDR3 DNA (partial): TGTGCCAGTAGTATACTAGGGGAGACT.